What follows describes a single T cell receptor (beta chain). This sample also contains other DNA sequences that code for the same CDR3. Unsorted samples, those not sorted, used approximately 100 million PBMCs for genomic DNA. At the deep level, the assay was run. Profiled with immunoSEQ multiplex PCR; TCRdb holds only in-frame clones, not every one. The table has about 490,000 clones, 79% seen once. This sample is part of a study of shared clonotypes between healthy human individuals. Study summary: The cohort comprised a couple of women and a few men. Their ages spanned 18 to 49 years.

V was cut by 0 bases and J by 0 bases, with 4 bases left in between. The CDR3 has 14 amino acids. CDR1 and CDR2 (germline): SGDLS, YYNGEE. Sequenced: PBMCs. The receptor's source is a woman aged 40 to 50 in good health. Some clones in this sample may be carry-over from other donors' samples. The rearrangement uses TRBV9 and TRBJ1-3; D not resolved. CDR3 in amino acids: CASSVEGSGNTIYF. CDR3 coding DNA: TGTGCCAGCAGCGTAGAAGGCTCTGGAAACACCATATATTTT.